This T cell receptor (beta chain) was observed in a study of beta chain features in type 1 diabetes. The germline CDR1 and CDR2 sequences are SEHNR and FQNEAQ (reference sequence). V was clipped by 5 bases and J by 7 bases; unmatched bases: 7. The CDR3 has 14 residues. Study-wide findings and caveats: TCRB rearrangement may or may not be influenced by HLA type; here this remained unresolved.

Concerning this clone: Its antigen is not identified.

The entirety of the isolated RNA underwent reverse transcription, so expressed TCRB transcripts were sequenced. About 3.6 million reads were obtained on average from naive, central memory and regulatory T cell samples. Produced via immunoSEQ multiplex PCR; TCRdb's table is partial and in-frame only. The table records 350,000 to 450,000 clones, over 11% of them present only once. The chain is built from TRBV7-9 and TRBJ1-4; TRBD1 aligns across 7 bases. This TCR came from a man under 40 in good health. Sequenced input: naive CD4+ T cells from blood. CDR3 nucleotide sequence: TGTGCCAGCAGCAGGGGGCCCGGCGGTGAAAAACTGTTTTTT. Translated: CASSRGPGGEKLFF. The variable domain in full, completed from reference TRBV7-9 and TRBJ1-4, reads DTGVSQNPRHKITKRGQNVTFRCDPISEHNRLYWYRQTLGQGPEFLTYFQNEAQLEKSRLLSDRFSAERPKGSFSTLEIQRTEQGDSAMYLCASSRGPGGEKLFFGSGTQLSVL.